This is a list of T cell receptor beta chains from one sample in a study of long-term antiretroviral therapy in people with HIV. The data were produced by immunoSEQ multiplex PCR, yet TCRdb's version contains in-frame clones alone and is incomplete. Of 30,000 to 35,000 clones listed, under 85% are singletons. The starting material was unsorted PBMCs, obtained 3 years after starting antiretroviral therapy. The receptors here all came from a man aged 50-60 years with HIV. The conserved cysteine and the conserved F or W are not part of the CDR3 here. Each record gives: V gene, D gene, J gene, CDR3 protein. The D gene is left open where the match is weak.

TRBV7-2	.	TRBJ2-7	ASSLWDEQY
TRBV28	.	TRBJ1-2	ASSRLPLTVYGYT
TRBV2	TRBD1	TRBJ1-4	ASSGRDSGKVQLF
TRBV18	TRBD2	TRBJ2-3	ASSPEGLAGGDTQY
TRBV5-4	.	TRBJ1-2	ASKVSGNYGYT
TRBV5-1	.	TRBJ2-7	ASSFGGYGHEQY
TRBV2	.	TRBJ2-7	ATKRLDEQY
TRBV18	.	TRBJ1-5	ASSPRGTGQPQH
TRBV5-1	.	TRBJ2-1	ASSLVGAVSYNEQF
TRBV28	.	TRBJ1-1	ASSLRRGETEAF
TRBV7-2	TRBD1	TRBJ2-5	ASGPGGQETQY
TRBV28	.	TRBJ2-1	ASSFLGRINEQF
TRBV6-5	.	TRBJ1-1	ASSFLQNTEAF
TRBV2	.	TRBJ1-5	ASTQGGVKNQPQH
TRBV5-1	TRBD1	TRBJ2-7	ASSLEPQGAKEQY
TRBV6-6	.	TRBJ2-7	ASSPAWGGGYEQY
TRBV4-3	TRBD1	TRBJ2-7	ASSQDLRQGTYEQY
TRBV5-1	.	TRBJ2-5	ASSLVPGIETQY
TRBV11-3	.	TRBJ2-1	ASSLRPSQEQF
TRBV25-1	TRBD1	TRBJ1-3	ASSDRAGNTIY
TRBV6-5	.	TRBJ2-7	ASSRDGTANYEQY
TRBV29-1	.	TRBJ1-2	SVERGLGYGYT
TRBV4-1	.	TRBJ2-3	ASSQGRGAGFADTQY
TRBV9	TRBD2	TRBJ2-1	ASSSRLAGGEQF
TRBV9	TRBD1	TRBJ2-7	ASSVGQGSTYEQY
TRBV10-1	.	TRBJ2-7	ASSAGSRYEQY
TRBV27	.	TRBJ2-4	ASSPWGNIQY